This T cell receptor beta chain was sequenced for a study of OX40 agonist ivuxolimab in advanced cancers. Study information: Participants averaged approximately 60 years of age (range about 23 to 80) and were under 90% male.

The table came from immunoSEQ multiplex PCR; TCRdb's copy has only in-frame clones and leaves some out. The sample yields about 79,000 clones, approximately 94% seen once. On this clone itself: The target antigen is unknown.

Germline CDR1 reads SEHNR; CDR2 reads FQNEAQ (reference sequence). V was clipped by 4 bases and J by 6 bases, with 16 bases between them. The CDR3 loop spans 15 amino acids. Whole-study findings and limits: The study observed clonal expansion of CD4+ and CD8+ blood T cells by week 6 at 0.1 to 3.0 mg/kg. There were, on average, more expanded clones in CD8+ T cells than in CD4+.

Drawing of blood for sampling happened at baseline, at cycle 4 day 1, and at cycle 7 day 1. The input for sequencing was CD4+ or CD8+ T cells sorted from blood, taken in a trial of the OX40 agonist ivuxolimab. The TCR sequence derives from an adult with an advanced solid tumor such as melanoma, head and neck, liver or kidney cancer. V and J are TRBV7-9 and TRBJ1-5, with D perhaps TRBD1 (5 bases). The chain's CDR3 is CASSSDSSGFQPQHF. The CDR3 nucleotides are TGTGCCAGCAGCTCAGACAGTTCGGGGTTTCAGCCCCAGCATTTT.